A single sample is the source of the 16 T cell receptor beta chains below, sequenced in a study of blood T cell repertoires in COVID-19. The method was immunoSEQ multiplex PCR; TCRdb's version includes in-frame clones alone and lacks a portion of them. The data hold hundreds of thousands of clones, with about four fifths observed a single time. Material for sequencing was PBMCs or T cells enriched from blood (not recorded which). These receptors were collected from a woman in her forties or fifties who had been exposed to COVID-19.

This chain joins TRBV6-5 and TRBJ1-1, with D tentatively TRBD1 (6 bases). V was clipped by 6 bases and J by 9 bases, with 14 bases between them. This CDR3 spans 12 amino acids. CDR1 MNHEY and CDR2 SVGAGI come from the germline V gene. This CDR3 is CASRKGVDKAFF. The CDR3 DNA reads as TGTGCCAGCAGAAAGGGGGTCGATAAAGCTTTCTTT.

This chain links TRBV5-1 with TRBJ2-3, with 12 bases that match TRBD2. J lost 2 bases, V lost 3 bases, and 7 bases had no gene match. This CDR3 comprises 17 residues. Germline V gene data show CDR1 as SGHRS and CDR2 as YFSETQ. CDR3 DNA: TGCGCCAGCAGCTCTAAAACTAGCGGGGGGAACACAGATACGCAGTATTTT. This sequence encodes CASSSKTSGGNTDTQYF.

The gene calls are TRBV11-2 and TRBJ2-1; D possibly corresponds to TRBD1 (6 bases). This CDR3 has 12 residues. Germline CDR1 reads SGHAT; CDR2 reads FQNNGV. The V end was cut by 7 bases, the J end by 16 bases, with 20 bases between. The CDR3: CASIQDTGKSFF. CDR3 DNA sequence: TGTGCCAGCATCCAAGATACAGGGAAAAGTTTCTTC.

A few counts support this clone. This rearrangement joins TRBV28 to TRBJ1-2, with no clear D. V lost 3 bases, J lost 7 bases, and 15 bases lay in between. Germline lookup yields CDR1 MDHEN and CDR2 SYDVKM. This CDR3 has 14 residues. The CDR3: CASSFAVGASGYTF. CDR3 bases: TGTGCCAGCAGTTTTGCGGTCGGTGCGAGTGGCTACACCTTC.

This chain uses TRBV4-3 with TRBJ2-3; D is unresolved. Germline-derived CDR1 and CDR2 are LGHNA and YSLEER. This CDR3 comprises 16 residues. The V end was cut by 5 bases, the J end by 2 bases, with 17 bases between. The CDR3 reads CASSSRPGGDTDTQYF. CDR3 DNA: TGCGCCAGCAGCAGCCGGCCGGGTGGTGACACAGATACGCAGTATTTT.

The CDR3 reads CASSPLPQGYEQYF. Here the CDR3 DNA reads TGTGCCAGCTCACCTCTACCACAGGGGTACGAGCAGTACTTC. The chain is built from TRBV18 and TRBJ2-7, with TRBD1 matching over 7 bases. The CDR3 runs 14 residues. From germline, CDR1 is KGHSH and CDR2 LQKENI. Trimming at V came to 3 bases and at J to 4 bases, leaving 6 bases not matched to a gene.

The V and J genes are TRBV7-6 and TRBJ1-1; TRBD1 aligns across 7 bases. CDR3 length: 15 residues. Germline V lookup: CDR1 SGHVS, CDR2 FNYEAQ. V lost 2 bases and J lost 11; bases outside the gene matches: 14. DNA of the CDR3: TGTGCCAGCAGCTTAAAGGCAGGGGGAGCTTCTTGGGCTTTCTTT. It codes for CASSLKAGGASWAFF.

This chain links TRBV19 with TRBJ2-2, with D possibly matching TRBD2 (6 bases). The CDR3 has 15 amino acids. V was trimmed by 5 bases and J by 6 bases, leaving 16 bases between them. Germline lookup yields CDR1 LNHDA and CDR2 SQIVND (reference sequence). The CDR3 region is CASSPVGTLPGELFF. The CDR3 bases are TGTGCCAGTAGTCCTGTGGGGACTCTTCCCGGGGAGCTGTTTTTT.

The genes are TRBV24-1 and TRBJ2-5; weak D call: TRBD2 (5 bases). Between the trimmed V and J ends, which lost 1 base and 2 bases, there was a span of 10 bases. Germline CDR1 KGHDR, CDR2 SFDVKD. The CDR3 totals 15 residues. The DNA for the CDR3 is TGTGCCACCAGTGATTTCTCCGGGATTCAAGAGACCCAGTACTTC. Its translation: CATSDFSGIQETQYF.

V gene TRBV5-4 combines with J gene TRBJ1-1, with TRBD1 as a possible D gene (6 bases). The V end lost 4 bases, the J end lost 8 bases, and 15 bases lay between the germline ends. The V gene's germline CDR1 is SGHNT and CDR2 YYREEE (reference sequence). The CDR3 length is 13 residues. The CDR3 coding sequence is TGTGCCAGCAGCCTCGACAGGAATAGAGAAGCTTTCTTT. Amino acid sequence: CASSLDRNREAFF.

Here the CDR3 DNA reads TGTGCCAGCAGTGAACTCGCCGGACAGGGATCCACTGAAGCTTTCTTT. This encodes CASSELAGQGSTEAFF. The rearrangement links TRBV6-1 to TRBJ1-1, with 8 bases identical to TRBD1. The CDR3 spans 16 residues. Germline V lookup: CDR1 MNHNS, CDR2 SASEGT. V dropped 2 bases and J dropped 4; count of bases not matched to a gene: 9.

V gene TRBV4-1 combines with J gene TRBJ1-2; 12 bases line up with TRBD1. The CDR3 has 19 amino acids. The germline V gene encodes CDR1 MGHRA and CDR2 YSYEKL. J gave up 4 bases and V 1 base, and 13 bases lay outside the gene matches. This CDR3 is CASSQGGGTGGHNSYGYTF. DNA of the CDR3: TGCGCCAGCAGCCAAGGAGGGGGGACAGGGGGCCACAACAGCTATGGCTACACCTTC.

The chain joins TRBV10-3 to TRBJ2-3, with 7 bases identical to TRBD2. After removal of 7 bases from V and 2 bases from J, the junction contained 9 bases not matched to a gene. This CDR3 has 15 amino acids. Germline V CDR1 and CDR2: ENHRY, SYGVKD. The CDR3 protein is CAIKGRAGTTDTQYF. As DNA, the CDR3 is TGTGCCATCAAAGGGAGGGCGGGGACCACAGATACGCAGTATTTT.

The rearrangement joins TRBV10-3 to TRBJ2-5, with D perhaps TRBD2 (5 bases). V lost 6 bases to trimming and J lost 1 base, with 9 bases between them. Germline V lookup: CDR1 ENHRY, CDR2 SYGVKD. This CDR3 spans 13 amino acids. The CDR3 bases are TGTGCCATCAGGGGGAGTATCCAAGAGACCCAGTACTTC. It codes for CAIRGSIQETQYF.

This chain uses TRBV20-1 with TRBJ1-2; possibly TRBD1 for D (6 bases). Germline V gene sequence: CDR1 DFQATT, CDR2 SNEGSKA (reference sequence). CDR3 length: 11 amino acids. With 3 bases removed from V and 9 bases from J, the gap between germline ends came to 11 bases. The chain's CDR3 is CSARTTGSYTF. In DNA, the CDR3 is TGCAGTGCTAGGACAACAGGGAGCTACACCTTC.

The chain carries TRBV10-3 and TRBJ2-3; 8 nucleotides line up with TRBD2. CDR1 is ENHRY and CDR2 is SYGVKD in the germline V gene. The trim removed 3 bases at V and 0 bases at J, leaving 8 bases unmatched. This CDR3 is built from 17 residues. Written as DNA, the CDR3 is TGTGCCATCAGTGAAGGGGTAGCGGGGCCTAGCACAGATACGCAGTATTTT. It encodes CAISEGVAGPSTDTQYF.